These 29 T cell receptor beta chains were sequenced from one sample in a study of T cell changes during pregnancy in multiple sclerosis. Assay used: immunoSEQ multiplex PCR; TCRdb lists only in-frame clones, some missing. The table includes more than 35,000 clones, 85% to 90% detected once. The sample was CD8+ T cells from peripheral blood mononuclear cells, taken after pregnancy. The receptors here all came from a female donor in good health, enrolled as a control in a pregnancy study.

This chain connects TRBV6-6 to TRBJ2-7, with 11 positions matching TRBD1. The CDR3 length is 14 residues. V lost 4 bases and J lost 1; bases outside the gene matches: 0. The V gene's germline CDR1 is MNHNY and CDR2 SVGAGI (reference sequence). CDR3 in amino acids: CASSWDRGSYEQYF. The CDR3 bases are TGTGCCAGCAGTTGGGACAGGGGGTCCTACGAGCAGTACTTC.

The chain's CDR3 is CASSIPRGAEGTGELFF. The CDR3 nucleotides are TGTGCCAGTAGTATCCCCCGGGGGGCGGAGGGCACCGGGGAGCTGTTTTTT. The chain couples TRBV19 to TRBJ2-2; possibly TRBD2 for D (7 bases). The CDR3 contains 17 residues. CDR1 and CDR2 (germline): LNHDA, SQIVND (reference sequence). The V end was cut by 3 bases, the J end by 4 bases, with 18 bases between. The entire variable domain, with the rest obtained from reference TRBV19 and TRBJ2-2, is as follows: DGGITQSPKYLFRKEGQNVTLSCEQNLNHDAMYWYRQDPGQGLRLIYYSQIVNDFQKGDIAEGYSVSREKKESFPLTVTSAQKNPTAFYLCASSIPRGAEGTGELFFGEGSRLTVL.

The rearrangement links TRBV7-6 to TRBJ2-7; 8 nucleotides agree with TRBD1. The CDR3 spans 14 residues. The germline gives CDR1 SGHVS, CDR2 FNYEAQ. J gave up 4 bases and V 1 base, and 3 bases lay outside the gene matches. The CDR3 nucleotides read TGTGCCAGCAGCTTAGGTCAGGGGGCGTACGAGCAGTACTTC. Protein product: CASSLGQGAYEQYF. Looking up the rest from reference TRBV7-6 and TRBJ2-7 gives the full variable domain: GAGVSQSPRYKVTKRGQDVALRCDPISGHVSLYWYRQALGQGPEFLTYFNYEAQQDKSGLPNDRFSAERPEGSISTLTIQRTEQRDSAMYRCASSLGQGAYEQYFGPGTRLTVT.

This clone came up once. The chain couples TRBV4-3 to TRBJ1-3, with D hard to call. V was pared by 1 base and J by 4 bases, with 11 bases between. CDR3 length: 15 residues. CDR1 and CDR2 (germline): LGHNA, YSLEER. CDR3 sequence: CASSQGGGSGNTIYF. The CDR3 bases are TGCGCCAGCAGCCAAGGGGGAGGGTCCGGAAACACCATATATTTT.

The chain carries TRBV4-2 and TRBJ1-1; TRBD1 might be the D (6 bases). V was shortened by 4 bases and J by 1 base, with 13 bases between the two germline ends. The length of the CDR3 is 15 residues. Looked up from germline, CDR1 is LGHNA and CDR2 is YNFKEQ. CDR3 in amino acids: CASSLPQGTNTEAFF. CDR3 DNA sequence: TGTGCCAGCAGCCTTCCACAGGGAACGAACACTGAAGCTTTCTTT.

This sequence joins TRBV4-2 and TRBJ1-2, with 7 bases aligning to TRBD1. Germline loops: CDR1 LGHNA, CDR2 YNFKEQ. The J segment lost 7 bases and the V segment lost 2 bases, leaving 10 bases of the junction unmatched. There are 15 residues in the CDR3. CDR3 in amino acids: CASSQKETGVRGYTF. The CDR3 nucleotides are TGTGCCAGCAGCCAAAAGGAAACAGGGGTTCGTGGCTACACCTTC.

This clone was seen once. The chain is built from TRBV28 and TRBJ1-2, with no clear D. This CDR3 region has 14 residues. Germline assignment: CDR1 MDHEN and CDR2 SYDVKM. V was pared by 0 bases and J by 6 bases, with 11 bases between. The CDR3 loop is CASSLWGSRDGYTF. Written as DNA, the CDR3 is TGTGCCAGCAGTTTATGGGGTAGTCGGGATGGCTACACCTTC.

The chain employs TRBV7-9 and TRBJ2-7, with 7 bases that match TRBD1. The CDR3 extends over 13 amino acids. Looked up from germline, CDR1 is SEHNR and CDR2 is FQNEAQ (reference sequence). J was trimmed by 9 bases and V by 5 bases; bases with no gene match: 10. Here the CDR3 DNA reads TGTGCCAGCAGCGGGATAGGGGGCGAAGGGCAGTACTTC. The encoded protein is CASSGIGGEGQYF. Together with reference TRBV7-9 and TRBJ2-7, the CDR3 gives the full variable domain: DTGVSQNPRHKITKRGQNVTFRCDPISEHNRLYWYRQTLGQGPEFLTYFQNEAQLEKSRLLSDRFSAERPKGSFSTLEIQRTEQGDSAMYLCASSGIGGEGQYFGPGTRLTVT.

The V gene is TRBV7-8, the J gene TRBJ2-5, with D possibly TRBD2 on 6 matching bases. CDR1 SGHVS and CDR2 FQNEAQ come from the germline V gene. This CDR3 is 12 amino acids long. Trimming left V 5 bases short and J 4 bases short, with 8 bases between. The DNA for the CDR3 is TGTGCCAGCAGCCATAGCGGAGAGACCCAGTACTTC. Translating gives CASSHSGETQYF.

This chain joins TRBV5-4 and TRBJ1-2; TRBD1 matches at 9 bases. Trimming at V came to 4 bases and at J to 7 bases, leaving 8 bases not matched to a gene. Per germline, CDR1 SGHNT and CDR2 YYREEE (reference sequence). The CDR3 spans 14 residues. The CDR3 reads CASSLDRGTLGYTF. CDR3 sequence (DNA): TGTGCCAGCAGCCTCGACAGGGGGACCCTTGGCTACACCTTC.

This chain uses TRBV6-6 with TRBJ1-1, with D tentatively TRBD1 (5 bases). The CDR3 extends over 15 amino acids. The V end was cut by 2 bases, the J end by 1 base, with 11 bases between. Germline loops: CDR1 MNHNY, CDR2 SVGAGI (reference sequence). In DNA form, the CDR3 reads TGTGCCAGCAGTTACCGTGGGGGGACGAACACTGAAGCTTTCTTT. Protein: CASSYRGGTNTEAFF.

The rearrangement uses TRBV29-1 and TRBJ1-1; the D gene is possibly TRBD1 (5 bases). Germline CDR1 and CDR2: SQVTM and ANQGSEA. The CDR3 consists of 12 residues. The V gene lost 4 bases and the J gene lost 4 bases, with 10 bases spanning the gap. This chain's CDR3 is CSVGGEATEAFF. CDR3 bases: TGCAGCGTTGGAGGGGAGGCCACTGAAGCTTTCTTT.

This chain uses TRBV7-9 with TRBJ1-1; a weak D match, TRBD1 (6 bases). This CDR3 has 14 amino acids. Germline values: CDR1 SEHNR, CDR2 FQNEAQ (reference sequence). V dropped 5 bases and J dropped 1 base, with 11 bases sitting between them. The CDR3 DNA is TGTGCCAGCAGCCCAGGGGCCGCGAACACTGAAGCTTTCTTT. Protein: CASSPGAANTEAFF. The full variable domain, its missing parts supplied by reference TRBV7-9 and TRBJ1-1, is DTGVSQNPRHKITKRGQNVTFRCDPISEHNRLYWYRQTLGQGPEFLTYFQNEAQLEKSRLLSDRFSAERPKGSFSTLEIQRTEQGDSAMYLCASSPGAANTEAFFGQGTRLTVV.

CDR3 sequence: CASSFGGPQGGKNIQYF. DNA for the CDR3: TGTGCCAGCAGCTTTGGAGGCCCCCAAGGGGGCAAAAACATTCAGTACTTC. The V call is TRBV11-2, the J call TRBJ2-4; TRBD1 is a possible D gene (6 bases). CDR1 and CDR2 from the germline V gene are SGHAT and FQNNGV. The CDR3 sequence is 17 residues long. The V and J ends lost 3 bases and 3 bases respectively, with 18 bases between them.

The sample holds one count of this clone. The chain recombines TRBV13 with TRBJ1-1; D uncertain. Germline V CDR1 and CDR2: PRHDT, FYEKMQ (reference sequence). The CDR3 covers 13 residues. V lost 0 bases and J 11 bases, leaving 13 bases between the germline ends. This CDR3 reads CASSLGPVMKAFF. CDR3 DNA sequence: TGTGCCAGCAGCTTAGGCCCAGTCATGAAGGCTTTCTTT.

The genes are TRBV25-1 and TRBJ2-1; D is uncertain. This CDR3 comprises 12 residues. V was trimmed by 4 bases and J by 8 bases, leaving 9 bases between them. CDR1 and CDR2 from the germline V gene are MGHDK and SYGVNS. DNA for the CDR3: TGTGCCAGCAGTGTAATGGCCTATGAGCAGTTCTTC. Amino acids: CASSVMAYEQFF.

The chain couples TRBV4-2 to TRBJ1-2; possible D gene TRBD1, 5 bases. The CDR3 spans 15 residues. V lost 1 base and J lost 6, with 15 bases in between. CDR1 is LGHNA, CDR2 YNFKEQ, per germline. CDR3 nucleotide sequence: TGTGCCAGCAGCCAAGTACAGCCCTTAGGGGATGGCTACACCTTC. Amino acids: CASSQVQPLGDGYTF.

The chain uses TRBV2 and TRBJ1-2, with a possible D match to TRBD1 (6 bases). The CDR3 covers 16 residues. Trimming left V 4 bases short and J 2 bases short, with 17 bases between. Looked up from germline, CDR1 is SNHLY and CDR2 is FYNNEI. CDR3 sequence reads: CASSVGGRGSNYGYTF. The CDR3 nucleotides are TGTGCCAGCAGTGTAGGAGGCAGGGGCTCCAACTATGGCTACACCTTC.

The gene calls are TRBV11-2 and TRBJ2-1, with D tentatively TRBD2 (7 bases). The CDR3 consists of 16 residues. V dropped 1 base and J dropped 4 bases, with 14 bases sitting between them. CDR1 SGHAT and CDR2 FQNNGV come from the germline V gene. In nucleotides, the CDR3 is TGTGCCAGCAGCTTAGGTAGGGGGGGTATGTACAATGAGCAGTTCTTC. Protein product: CASSLGRGGMYNEQFF.

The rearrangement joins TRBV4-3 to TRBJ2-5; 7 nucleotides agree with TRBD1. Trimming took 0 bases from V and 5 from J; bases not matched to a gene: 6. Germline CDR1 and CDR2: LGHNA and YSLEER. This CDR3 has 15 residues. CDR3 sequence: CASSQDRQGDETQYF. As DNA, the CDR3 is TGCGCCAGCAGCCAAGATCGACAGGGAGATGAGACCCAGTACTTC.

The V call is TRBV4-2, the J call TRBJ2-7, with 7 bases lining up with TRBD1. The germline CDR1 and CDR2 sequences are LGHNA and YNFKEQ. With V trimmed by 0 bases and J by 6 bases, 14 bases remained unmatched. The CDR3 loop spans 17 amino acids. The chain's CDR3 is CASSQDLGGQSIAEQYF. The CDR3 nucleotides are TGTGCCAGCAGCCAAGATTTAGGGGGACAGAGTATCGCCGAGCAGTACTTC.

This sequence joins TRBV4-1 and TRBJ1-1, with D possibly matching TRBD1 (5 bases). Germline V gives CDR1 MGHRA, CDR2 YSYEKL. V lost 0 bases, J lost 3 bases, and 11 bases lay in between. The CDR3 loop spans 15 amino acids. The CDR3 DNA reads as TGCGCCAGCAGCCAAGACCCGGGGGTCCACACTGAAGCTTTCTTT. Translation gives CASSQDPGVHTEAFF.

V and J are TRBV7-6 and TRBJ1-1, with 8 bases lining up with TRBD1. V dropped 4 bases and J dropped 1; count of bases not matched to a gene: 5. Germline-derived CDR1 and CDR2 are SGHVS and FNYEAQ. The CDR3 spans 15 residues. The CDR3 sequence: CASSSDRARNTEAFF. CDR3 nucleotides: TGTGCCAGCAGCTCGGACAGGGCACGGAACACTGAAGCTTTCTTT. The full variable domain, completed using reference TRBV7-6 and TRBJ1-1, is GAGVSQSPRYKVTKRGQDVALRCDPISGHVSLYWYRQALGQGPEFLTYFNYEAQQDKSGLPNDRFSAERPEGSISTLTIQRTEQRDSAMYRCASSSDRARNTEAFFGQGTRLTVV.

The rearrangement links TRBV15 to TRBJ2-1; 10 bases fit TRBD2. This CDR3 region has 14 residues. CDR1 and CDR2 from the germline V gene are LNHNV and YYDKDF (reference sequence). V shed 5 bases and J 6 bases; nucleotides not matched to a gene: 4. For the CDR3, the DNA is TGTGCCACCAGCGAGCGGGGGGGCCCCAATGAGCAGTTCTTC. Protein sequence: CATSERGGPNEQFF.

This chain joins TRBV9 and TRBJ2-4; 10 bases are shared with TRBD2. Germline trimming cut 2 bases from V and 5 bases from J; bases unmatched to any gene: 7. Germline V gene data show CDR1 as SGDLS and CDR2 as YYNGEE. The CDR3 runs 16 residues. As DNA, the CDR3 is TGTGCCAGCAGCGTGTGGCTAGCGGGGGACCAAAACATTCAGTACTTC. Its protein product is CASSVWLAGDQNIQYF.

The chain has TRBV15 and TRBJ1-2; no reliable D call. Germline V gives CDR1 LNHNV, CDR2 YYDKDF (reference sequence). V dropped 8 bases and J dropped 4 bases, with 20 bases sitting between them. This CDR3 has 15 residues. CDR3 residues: CATAARLANFYGYTF. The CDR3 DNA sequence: TGTGCCACCGCAGCCAGACTAGCCAATTTCTATGGCTACACCTTC.

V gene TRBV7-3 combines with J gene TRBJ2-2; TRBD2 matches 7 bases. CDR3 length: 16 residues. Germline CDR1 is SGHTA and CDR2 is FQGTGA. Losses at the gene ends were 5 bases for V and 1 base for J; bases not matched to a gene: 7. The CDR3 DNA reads TGTGCCAGCAGCCCCGCCGGGACTAAGAACACCGGGGAGCTGTTTTTT. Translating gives CASSPAGTKNTGELFF.

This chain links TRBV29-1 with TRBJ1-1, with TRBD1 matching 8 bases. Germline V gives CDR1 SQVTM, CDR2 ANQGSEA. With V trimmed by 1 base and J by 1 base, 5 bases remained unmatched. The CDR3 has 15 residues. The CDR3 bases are TGCAGCGTTGAAGGCCCGGGACAGGAGAACACTGAAGCTTTCTTT. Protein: CSVEGPGQENTEAFF. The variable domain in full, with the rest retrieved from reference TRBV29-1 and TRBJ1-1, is SAVISQKPSRDICQRGTSLTIQCQVDSQVTMMFWYRQQPGQSLTLIATANQGSEATYESGFVIDKFPISRPNLTFSTLTVSNMSPEDSSIYLCSVEGPGQENTEAFFGQGTRLTVV.

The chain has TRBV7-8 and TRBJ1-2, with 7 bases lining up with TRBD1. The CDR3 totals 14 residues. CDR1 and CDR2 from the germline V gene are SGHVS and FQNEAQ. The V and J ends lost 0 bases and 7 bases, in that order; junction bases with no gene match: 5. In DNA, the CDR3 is TGTGCCAGCAGCTTAGCTAGACAGGGAACTGGCTACACCTTC. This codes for CASSLARQGTGYTF.